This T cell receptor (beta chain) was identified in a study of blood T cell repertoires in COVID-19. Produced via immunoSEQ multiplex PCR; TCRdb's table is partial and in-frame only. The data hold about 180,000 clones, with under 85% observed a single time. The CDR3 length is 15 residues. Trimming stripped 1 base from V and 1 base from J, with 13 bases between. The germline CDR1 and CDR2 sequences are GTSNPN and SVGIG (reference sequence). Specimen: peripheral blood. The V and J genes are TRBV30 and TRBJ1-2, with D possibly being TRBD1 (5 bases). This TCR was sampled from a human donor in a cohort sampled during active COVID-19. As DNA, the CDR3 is TGTGCCTGGAGTGCCGATAGGGGATATAACTATGGCTACACCTTC. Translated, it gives CAWSADRGYNYGYTF.